This T cell receptor beta chain was documented in a study of OX40 agonist ivuxolimab in advanced cancers. Study summary: Dose-escalation patients' cancers were hepatocellular carcinoma, melanoma, renal cell or head and neck cancer.

The repertoire was sequenced with immunoSEQ multiplex PCR; TCRdb's copy has only in-frame clones and lacks some. Found here are about 42,000 clones, 86% of them singletons; the top ten hold 9.5% to 13%. This CDR3 contains 15 residues. The ends were cut back, 0 bases at V and 3 bases at J, with 11 bases in the middle. CDR1 is MNHNY, CDR2 SVGAGI, per germline (reference sequence). The rearrangement links TRBV6-6 to TRBJ1-2; D possibly corresponds to TRBD1 (6 bases). The sequence derives from an adult with an advanced solid tumor such as melanoma, head and neck, liver or kidney cancer. The sequences come from CD4+ or CD8+ T cells sorted from blood, collected in a trial of the OX40 agonist ivuxolimab. CDR3 sequence reads: CASSYSQGPYYGYTF. In nucleotides, the CDR3 is TGTGCCAGCAGTTACTCGCAGGGGCCTTACTATGGCTACACCTTC.